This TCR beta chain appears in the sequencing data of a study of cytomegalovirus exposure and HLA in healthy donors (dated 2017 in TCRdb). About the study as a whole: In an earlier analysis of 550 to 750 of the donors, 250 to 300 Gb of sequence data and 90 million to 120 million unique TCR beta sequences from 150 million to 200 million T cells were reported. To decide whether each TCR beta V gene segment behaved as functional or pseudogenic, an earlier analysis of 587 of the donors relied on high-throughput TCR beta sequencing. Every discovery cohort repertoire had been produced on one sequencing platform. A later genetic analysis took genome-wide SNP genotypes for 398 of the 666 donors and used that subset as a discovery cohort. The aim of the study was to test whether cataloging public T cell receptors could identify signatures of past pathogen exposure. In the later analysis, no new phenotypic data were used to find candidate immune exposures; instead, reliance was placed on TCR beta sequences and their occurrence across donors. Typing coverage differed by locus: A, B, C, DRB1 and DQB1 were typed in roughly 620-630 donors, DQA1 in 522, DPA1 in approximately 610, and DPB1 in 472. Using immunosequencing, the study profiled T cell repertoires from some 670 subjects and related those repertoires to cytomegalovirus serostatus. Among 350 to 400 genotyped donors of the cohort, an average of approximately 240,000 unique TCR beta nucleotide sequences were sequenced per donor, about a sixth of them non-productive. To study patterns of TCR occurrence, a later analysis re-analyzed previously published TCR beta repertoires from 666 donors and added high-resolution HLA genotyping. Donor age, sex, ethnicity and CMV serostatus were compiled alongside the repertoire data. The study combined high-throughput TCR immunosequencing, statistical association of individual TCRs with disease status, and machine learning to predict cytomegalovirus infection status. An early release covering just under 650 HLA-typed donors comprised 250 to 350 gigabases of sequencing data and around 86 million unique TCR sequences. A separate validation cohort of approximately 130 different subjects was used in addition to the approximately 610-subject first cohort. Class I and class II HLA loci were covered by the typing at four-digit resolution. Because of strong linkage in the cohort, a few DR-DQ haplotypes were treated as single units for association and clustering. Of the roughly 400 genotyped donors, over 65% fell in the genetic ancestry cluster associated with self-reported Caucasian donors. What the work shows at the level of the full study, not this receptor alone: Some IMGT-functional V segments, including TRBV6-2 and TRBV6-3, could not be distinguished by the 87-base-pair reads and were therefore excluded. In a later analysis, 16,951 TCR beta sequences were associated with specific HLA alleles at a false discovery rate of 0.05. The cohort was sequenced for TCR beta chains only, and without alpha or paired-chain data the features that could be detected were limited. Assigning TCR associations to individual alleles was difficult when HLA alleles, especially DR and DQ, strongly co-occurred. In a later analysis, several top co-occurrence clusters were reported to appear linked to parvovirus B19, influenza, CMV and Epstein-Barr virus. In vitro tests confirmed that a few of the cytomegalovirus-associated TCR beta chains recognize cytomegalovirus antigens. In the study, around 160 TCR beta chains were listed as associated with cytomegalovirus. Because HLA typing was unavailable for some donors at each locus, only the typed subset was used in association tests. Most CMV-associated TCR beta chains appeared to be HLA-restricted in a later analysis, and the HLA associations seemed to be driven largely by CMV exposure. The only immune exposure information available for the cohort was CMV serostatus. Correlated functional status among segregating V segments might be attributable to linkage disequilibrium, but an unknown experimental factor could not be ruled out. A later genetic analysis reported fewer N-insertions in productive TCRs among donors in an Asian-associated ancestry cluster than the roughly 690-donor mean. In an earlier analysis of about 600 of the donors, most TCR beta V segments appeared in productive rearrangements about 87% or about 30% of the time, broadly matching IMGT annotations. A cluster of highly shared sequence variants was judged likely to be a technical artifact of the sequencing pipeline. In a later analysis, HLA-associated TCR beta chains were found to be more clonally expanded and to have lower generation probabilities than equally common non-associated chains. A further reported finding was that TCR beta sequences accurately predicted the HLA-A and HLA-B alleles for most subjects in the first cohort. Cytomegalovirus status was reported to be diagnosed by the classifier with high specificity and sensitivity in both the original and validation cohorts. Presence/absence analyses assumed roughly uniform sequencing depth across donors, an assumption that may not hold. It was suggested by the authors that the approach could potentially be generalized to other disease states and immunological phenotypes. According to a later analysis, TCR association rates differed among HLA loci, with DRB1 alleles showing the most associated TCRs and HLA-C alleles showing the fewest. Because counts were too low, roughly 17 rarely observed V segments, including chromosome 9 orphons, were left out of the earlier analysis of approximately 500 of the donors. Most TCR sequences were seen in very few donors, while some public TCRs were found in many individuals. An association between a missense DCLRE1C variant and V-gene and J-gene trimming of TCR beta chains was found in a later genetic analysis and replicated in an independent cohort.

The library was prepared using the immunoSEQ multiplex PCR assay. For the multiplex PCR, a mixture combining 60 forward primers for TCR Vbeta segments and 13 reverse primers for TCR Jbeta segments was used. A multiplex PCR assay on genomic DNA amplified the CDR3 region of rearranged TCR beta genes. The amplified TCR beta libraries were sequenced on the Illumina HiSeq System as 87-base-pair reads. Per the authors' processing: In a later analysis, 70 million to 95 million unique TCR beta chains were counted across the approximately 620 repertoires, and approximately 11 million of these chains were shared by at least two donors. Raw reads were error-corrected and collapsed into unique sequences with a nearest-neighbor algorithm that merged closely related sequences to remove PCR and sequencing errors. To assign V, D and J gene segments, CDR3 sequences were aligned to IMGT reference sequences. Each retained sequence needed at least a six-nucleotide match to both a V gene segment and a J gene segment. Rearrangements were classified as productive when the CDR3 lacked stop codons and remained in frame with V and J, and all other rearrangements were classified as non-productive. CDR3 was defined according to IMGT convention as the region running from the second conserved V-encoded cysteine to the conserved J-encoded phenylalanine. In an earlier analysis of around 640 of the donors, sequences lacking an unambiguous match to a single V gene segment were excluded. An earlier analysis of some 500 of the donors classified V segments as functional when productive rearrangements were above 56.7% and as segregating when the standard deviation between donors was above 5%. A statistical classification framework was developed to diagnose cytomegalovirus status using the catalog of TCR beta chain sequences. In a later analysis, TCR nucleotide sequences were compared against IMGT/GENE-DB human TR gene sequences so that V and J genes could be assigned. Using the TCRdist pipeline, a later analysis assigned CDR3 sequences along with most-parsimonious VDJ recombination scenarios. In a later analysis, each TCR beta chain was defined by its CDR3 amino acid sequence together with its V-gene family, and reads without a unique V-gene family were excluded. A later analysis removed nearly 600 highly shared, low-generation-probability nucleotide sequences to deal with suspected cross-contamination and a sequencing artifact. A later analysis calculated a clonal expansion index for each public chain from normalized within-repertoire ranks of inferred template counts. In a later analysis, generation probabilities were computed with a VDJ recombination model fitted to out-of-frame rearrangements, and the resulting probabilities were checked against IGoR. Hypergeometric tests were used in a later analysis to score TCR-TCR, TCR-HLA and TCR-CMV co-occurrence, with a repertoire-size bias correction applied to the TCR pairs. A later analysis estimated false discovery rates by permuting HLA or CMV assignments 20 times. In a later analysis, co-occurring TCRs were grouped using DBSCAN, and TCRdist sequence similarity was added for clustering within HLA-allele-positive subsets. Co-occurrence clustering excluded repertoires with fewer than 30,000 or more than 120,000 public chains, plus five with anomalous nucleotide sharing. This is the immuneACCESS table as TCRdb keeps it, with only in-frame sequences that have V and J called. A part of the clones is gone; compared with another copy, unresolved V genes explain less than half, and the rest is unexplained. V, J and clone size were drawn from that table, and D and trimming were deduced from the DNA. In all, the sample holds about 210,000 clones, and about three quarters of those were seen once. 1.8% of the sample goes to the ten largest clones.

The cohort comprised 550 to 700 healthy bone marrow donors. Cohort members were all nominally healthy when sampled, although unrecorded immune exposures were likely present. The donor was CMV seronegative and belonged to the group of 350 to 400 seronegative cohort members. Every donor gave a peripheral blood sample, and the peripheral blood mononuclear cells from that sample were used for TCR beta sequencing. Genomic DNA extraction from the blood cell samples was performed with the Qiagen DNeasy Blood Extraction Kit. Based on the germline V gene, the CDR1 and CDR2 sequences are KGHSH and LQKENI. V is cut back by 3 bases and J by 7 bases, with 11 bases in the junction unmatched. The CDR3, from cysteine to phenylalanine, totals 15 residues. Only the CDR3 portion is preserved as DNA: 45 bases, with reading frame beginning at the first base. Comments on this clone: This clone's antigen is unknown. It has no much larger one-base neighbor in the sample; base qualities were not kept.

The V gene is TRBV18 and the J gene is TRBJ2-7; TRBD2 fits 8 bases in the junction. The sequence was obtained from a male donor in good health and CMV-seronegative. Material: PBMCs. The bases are TGTGCCAGCTCACCGGGTGGCGGGGGGTACCCGGAGCAGTACTTC. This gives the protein CASSPGGGGYPEQYF.